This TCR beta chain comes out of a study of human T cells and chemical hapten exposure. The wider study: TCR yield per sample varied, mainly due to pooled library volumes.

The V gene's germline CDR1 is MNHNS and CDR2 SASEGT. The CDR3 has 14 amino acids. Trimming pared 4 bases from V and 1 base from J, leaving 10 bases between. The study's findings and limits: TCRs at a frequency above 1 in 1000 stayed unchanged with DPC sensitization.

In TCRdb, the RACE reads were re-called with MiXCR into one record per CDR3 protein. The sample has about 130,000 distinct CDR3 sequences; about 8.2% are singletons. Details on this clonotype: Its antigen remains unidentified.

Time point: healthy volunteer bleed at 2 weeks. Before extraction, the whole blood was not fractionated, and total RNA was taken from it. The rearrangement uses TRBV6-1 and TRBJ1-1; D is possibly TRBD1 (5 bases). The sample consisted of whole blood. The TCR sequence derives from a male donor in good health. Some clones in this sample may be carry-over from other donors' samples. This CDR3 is CASSGGTGNTEAFF. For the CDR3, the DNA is TGTGCCAGCAGTGGCGGGACGGGGAACACTGAAGCTTTCTTT.